This T cell receptor (beta chain) was documented in a study of T cell responses to AZD1222 COVID-19 vaccine (dated by TCRdb to the early 2020s). Regarding the study in general: A total of 233 trial participants underwent TCR sequencing, of whom approximately 210 received two doses of AZD1222 and about 26 received two doses of the MenACWY control vaccine. Enrollment into the trials was organized by age into subgroups of 18-55, 56-69 and 70-plus years, and those subgroups contained roughly 140, 27 and 60 TCR-sequenced participants, respectively. The research as a whole found: Because no samples from the day 14 peak response were available, repertoires could be characterized only after the peak T cell response. Participants were mostly white British, with more females than males. The authors suggested clonal diversity may have been underestimated. The 56-69-year group was small, and its depth increase did not reach significance, likely because of low power. Only five or six AZD1222 recipients were SARS-CoV-2 seropositive at baseline, limiting conclusions about previously exposed vaccinees. Vaccine-associated CD4 TCRs spanned the whole spike protein, with dominant responses in regions 160-218 and 743-854. Reportedly, close to half of the unique spike-specific TCRs recognized epitopes lying outside the regions that are mutated in the B.1.351 and B.1.1.7 variants. After two AZD1222 doses, spike-specific TCR breadth and depth were significantly higher than at day 0 and than in MenACWY recipients.

Note on this clone: Its antigen remains unidentified. No much larger clone exists at a distance of one base, and base qualities are not known.

The CDR3 starts with the cysteine, ends with the phenylalanine, and has 12 residues. The only DNA kept is the CDR3, 36 bases in frame from the first base. Via the germline V gene (reference sequence), CDR1 is LGHDT and CDR2 YNNKEL. V loses 4 bases of germline sequence and J loses 9 bases, and the interval between the two ends is 10 bases. This specimen's time point label, per the study, means: about 28 days (+/-7) after the second vaccine dose. AZD1222 recipients given second doses at about 4 weeks or at about 12 weeks were pooled, since spike-specific TCR depth and breadth were not found to differ between the two schedules. Vaccinee samples came from UK trials COV001 and COV002, including a single-blind randomized controlled phase 2/3 trial of AZD1222 (ChAdOx1 nCoV-19) in healthy adults. For TCRbeta chain sequencing, PBMC samples were collected from trial participants at day 0 and at day 28 after the second dose.

The CDR3 regions of human TCRbeta chains were analyzed by immunosequencing. Concerning the study's data processing: TCRs in the repertoires were compared against a reference library of SARS-CoV-2-specific TCRs that had been generated with the MIRA antigen-specificity platform. Breadth meant the fraction of unique TCRs that were SARS-CoV-2-associated, whereas depth meant the fraction of total T cells that were SARS-CoV-2-associated. Using the MIRA data, each spike-specific TCR was mapped to the spike region that the TCR reacts to and placed in a CD4 or CD8 class. Log10-transformed breadth and depth values were compared by one-way ANOVA with Sidak's multiple comparisons tests. This is the immuneACCESS table as TCRdb keeps it, with only in-frame sequences that have V and J called. A part of the clones is gone; compared with another copy, unresolved V genes explain less than half, and the rest is unexplained. Clonal size and the V and J genes are those of that table, whereas D and trimming came from the DNA. This sample gives about 170,000 clones in total; 70% to 90% of them show up just once. Approximately 0.97% of the sample rests with the top ten.

The sequence derives from an adult who received the AZD1222 COVID-19 vaccine. The source was peripheral blood, collected 28 days after the second AZD1222 dose. The receptor chain draws on TRBV3-1 (or the pseudogene TRBV3-2) and TRBJ2-1, with the D gene not confidently named. The sequenced DNA is TGTGCCAGCAGCCGAGTGAGTGGTGAGCAGTTCTTC. It codes for CASSRVSGEQFF.